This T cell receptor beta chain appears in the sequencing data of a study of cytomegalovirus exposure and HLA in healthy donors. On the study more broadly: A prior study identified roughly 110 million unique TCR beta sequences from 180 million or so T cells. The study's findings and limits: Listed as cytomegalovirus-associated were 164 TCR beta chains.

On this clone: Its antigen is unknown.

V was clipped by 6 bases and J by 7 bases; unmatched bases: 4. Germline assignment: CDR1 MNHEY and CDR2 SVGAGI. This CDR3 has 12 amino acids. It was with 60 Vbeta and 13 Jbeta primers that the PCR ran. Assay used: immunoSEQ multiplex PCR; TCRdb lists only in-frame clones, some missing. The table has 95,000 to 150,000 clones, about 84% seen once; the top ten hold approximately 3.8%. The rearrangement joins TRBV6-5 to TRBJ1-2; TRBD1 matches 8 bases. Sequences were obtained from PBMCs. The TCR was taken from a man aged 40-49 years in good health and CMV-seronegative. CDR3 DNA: TGTGCCAGCAGCGACAGGGGTGGTGGCTACACCTTC. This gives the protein CASSDRGGGYTF.